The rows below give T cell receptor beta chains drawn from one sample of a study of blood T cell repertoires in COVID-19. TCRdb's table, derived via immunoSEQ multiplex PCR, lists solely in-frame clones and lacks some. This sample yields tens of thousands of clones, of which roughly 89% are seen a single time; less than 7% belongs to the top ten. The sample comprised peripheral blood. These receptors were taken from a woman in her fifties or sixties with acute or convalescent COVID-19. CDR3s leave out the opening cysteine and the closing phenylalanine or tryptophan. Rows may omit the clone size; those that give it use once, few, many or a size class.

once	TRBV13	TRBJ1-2	ASSLGQTGTGFYGYT
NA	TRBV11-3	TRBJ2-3	ASSLYGTDTQY
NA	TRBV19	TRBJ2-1	ASSIDPLAGGPSYNEQF
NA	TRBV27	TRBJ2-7	ASSSPRDSPYEQY
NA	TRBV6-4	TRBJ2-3	ASSDAGGPLDTQY
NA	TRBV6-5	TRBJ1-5	ASTLSSNQPQH
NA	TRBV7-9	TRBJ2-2	ASSLRWGDSGELF
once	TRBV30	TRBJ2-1	AWSSFMSSYNEQF
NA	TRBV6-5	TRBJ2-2	ASSYSGGTNTGELF
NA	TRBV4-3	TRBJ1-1	ASSQEGGTDTEAF
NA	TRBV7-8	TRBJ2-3	ASSLTGASTDTQY
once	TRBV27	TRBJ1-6	ASMGQGYNSPLH
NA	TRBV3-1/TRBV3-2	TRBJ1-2	ASSQVGSSGYT
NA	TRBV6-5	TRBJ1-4	ASRQVATNEKLF
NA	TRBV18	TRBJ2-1	ASSPPGSGRGTNEQF
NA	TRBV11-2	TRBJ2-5	ASSLGGQRETQY
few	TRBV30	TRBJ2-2	AWSASGVRTGELF
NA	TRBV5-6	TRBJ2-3	ASSLPSGSRRGTDTQY
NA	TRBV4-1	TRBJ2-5	ASSQGPQRGETQY
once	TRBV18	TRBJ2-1	ASSPPRGRAHNEQF
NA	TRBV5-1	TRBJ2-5	ASSLALVVGLADQETQY
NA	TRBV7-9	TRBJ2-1	ASSLDYYNEQF
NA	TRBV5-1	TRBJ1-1	ASSLEKGITEAF
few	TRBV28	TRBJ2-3	ASSSPQGDGTDTQY
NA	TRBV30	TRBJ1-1	AWGGTPFSNTF
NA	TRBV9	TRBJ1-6	ASSPGPPGTGTSPLH
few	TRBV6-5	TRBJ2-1	ASSRGTAMNEQF
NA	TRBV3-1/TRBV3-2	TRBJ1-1	ASSRGGNTEAF
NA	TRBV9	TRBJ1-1	ASSVGGEDTEAF
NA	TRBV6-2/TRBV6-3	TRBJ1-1	ASSYGGGHTGAF
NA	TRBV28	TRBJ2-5	ASSLLSSGRVEKTQY
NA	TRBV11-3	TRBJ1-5	ASSSLTAHPHISNQPQH
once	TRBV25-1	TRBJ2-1	ASSPFSGNYNEQF
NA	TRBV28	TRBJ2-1	ASSLFSTSSNEQF
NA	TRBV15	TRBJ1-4	ASRQGPEKLF
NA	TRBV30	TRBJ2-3	ASTRGGTDTQY
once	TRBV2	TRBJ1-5	ATASQGGRNQPQH
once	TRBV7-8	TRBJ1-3	ASSLVGTASGNTIY
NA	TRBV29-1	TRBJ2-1	SVDQVYNEQF
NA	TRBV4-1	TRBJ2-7	ASSQGDTPYYEQY
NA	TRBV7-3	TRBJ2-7	ASSLTPPGTAGYEQY